The source of this T cell receptor (beta chain) is a study of shared clonotypes between healthy human individuals (dated by TCRdb to between 2020 and 2021). Broadly, across the study: A couple of women and three men aged 18 to 49 years were included in the cohort. To estimate repertoire size and how much clonotype sharing occurs between individuals, the study deeply sequenced the blood TCR repertoires of roughly 5 healthy adults. Libraries were prepared and TCR repertoires were sequenced by different laboratories using diverse techniques, in order to increase sequencing depth and limit assay-specific biases. Leukapheresis yielded between about 0.85 and 9.5 billion PBMCs per donor. Study-wide findings and limitations: Based on pairwise subsampling, the degree of clonotype sharing among donors was expected to be affected by sequencing depth. Sampling was restricted to blood, and TCR repertoires in tissues likely differ from the TCR repertoires found in blood. The genetic and exposure-history diversity represented was limited by the small number of donors.

Using the deep immunoSEQ assay, TCR CDR3 regions were amplified from genomic DNA by multiplex PCR. Genomic DNA extracted from each cell subset was distributed evenly over all wells of several immunoSEQ 96-well plates, and each plate served as one replicate. For unsorted PBMC, about 300 ng genomic DNA, equal to tens of thousands of T cell genomes, was loaded into each replicate PCR. Ten immunoSEQ deep assay plates were used to sequence unsorted PBMC genomic DNA. The purified libraries were quantified using a Qubit 3.0 fluorometer, sized with a Bioanalyzer 2100, and then quantified again using the KAPA Library Quantification kit. A separate single-read 150-cycle Illumina NextSeq 550 flow cell was used to sequence each immunoSEQ 96-well plate. Turning to the authors' computational methods: Because only junctional sequences without quality scores were contained in the immunoSEQ output, filtering matching that applied to full-length reads could not be performed. To assign V/J genes and CDR3, sequences were annotated against IMGT germline references using PyIR, a Python wrapper for IgBLAST v1.9. Any read was removed if the V/J assignment was weak (E-value above 1e-6), the CDR3 was missing, or the read contained stop codons, out-of-frame junctions, or ambiguous translated residues. A V3J clonotype was defined by an identical inferred V gene, J gene, and CDR3 amino acid sequence. Percentage overlap between repertoires was calculated by dividing the number of shared unique clonotypes by the size of the smaller repertoire. RTK rarefaction, the Chao1 estimator, and Recon v2.1 estimates of unobserved clonotypes were used to assess repertoire richness. The source is immuneACCESS, and TCRdb retained only in-frame sequences with V and J called. Part of the clones is not carried over; for the studies checked, unresolved V genes explain less than half of this, and the remainder is unexplained. The DNA was the basis for D and trimming; V, J and clone size are from that table. The sample table contains 490,000 or so clones; only one count was recorded for 70% to 80% of them. The ten largest clones capture approximately 12% of the sample.

To note about this clone: No cognate antigen has been identified for it. No per-base quality is available; no much larger clone lies one base away.

The donors were healthy, HIV-negative adults with no recently reported acute infections or vaccinations. Every donor was a Caucasian adult residing in Nashville, Tennessee, USA. For unsorted samples, some 90 million PBMCs were counted and genomic DNA was extracted with the QIAamp DNA Blood Mini kit. After blood collection by leukapheresis, PBMCs were isolated using Ficoll-Histopaque density gradient centrifugation and then cryopreserved in the vapor phase of liquid nitrogen. Taken from the germline V gene, the CDR1 and CDR2 loops are MDHEN and SYDVKM. The CDR3 starts with the cysteine, ends with the phenylalanine, and has 14 residues. The sequence is cut down to CDR3 DNA, 42 bases in frame from base 1. At the junction V is shortened by 7 bases and J by 4 bases; bases outside the gene matches: 10.

Sequenced material: PBMCs. The sequence came from a woman aged 40 to 50 in good health. Some clones in this sample may be carry-over from other donors' samples. This chain is built from TRBV28 and TRBJ2-7; 7 bases in between match TRBD1. Here is the DNA: TGTGCCAGCAACGGGGACAGAGACATTTACGAGCAGTACTTC. This gives the protein CASNGDRDIYEQYF. Beyond the CDR3, the reference TRBV28 and TRBJ2-7 genes provide the residues; the full variable domain reads: DVKVTQSSRYLVKRTGEKVFLECVQDMDHENMFWYRQDPGLGLRLIYFSYDVKMKEKGDIPEGYSVSREKKERFSLILESASTNQTSMYLCASNGDRDIYEQYFGPGTRLTVT.